Listed below are T cell receptor beta chains from one sample, sequenced in a study of T cells in Graves' hyperthyroidism and ophthalmopathy. Using its own MiXCR run on the multiplex PCR reads, TCRdb lists one record per CDR3 protein. Here the sample spans a few hundred thousand distinct CDR3 sequences, roughly 20% being singletons. Sequenced material: blood. These receptors were obtained from a middle-aged woman with Graves' ophthalmopathy. Both conserved end residues are trimmed from each CDR3. A row's size may be missing; if present it is once, few, many or a size class.

TRBV10-3,11,many,TRBJ1-2,AIRPGQGRSYT
TRBV19,13,many,TRBJ2-2,ASSKTGGATGELF
TRBV28,11,many,TRBJ2-7,ASSHRLANEQY
TRBV7-9,14,many,TRBJ2-5,ASSLGAGDFQETQY
TRBV2,13,NA,TRBJ1-2,ASSLSGLANYGYT
TRBV20-1,14,many,TRBJ1-2,SAPGTASHFNYGYT
TRBV6-2/TRBV6-3,9,NA,TRBJ1-5,ASSSTGLQH
TRBV3-1,13,NA,TRBJ1-2,ASSQSPGGVYGYT
TRBV28,14,many,TRBJ2-7,ASIKTPGVPTYEQY
TRBV6-5,15,many,TRBJ2-7,ASSWTSPRQGSYEQY
TRBV28,13,many,TRBJ1-5,ASTNWWRRAQPQH
TRBV6-1,11,NA,TRBJ1-1,ASRRGDNTEAF
TRBV4-3,13,few,TRBJ1-1,ASSRGVRLNTEAF
TRBV12-3/TRBV12-4,14,many,TRBJ2-4,ASSDDRGLAKNIQY
TRBV7-9,12,many,TRBJ2-5,ASSLAEYQEPQY
TRBV4-2,13,many,TRBJ2-1,ASSPGLADYNEQF
TRBV12-3/TRBV12-4,13,NA,TRBJ2-7,ASSQWTGGRNEQY
TRBV12-3/TRBV12-4,14,many,TRBJ2-2,ASTPQAGLKTGELF
TRBV11-2,13,many,TRBJ1-1,ASSLEPSGDTEAF
TRBV5-1,15,many,TRBJ2-3,ASSSLPSGRATDTQY
TRBV11-2,13,NA,TRBJ2-7,ASSLEGYWSYEQY
TRBV27,13,NA,TRBJ1-1,ASRRSGGPNTEAF
TRBV10-3,11,NA,TRBJ2-2,AISGGQPGELF
TRBV12-3/TRBV12-4,12,many,TRBJ1-1,ASSQAALNTEAF
TRBV11-2,13,many,TRBJ1-3,ASSSVRGSGNTIY
TRBV7-9,14,many,TRBJ2-2,ASNELAGGPPGELF
TRBV12-3/TRBV12-4,13,many,TRBJ1-1,ASSPPLGGGTEAF